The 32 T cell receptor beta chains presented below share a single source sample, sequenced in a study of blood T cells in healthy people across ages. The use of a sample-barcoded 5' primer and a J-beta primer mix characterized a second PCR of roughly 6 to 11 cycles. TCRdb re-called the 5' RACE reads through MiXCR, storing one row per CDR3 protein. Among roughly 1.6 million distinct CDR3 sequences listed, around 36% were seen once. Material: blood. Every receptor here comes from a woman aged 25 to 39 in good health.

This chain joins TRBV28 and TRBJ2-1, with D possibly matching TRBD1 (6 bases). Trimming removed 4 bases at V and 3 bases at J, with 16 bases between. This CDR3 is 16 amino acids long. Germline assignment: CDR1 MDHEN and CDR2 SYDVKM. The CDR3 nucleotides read TGTGCCAGCAGTTACAGGGACCATGGGCTCTACAATGAGCAGTTCTTC. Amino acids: CASSYRDHGLYNEQFF.

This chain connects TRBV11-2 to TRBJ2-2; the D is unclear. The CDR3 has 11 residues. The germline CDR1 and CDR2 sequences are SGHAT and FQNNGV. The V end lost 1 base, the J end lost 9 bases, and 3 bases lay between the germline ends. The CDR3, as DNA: TGTGCCAGCAGCTTAGCAAGGGAGCTGTTTTTT. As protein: CASSLARELFF.

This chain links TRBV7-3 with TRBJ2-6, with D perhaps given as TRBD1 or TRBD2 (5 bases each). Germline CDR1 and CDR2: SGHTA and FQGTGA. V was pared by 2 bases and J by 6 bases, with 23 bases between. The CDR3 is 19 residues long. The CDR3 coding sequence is TGTGCCAGCAGCTTAGATGCGGTGGAGACCGGGGCAGTGGCCAACGTCCTGACTTTC. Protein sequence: CASSLDAVETGAVANVLTF. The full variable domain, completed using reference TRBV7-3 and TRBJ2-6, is GAGVSQTPSNKVTEKGKYVELRCDPISGHTALYWYRQSLGQGPEFLIYFQGTGAADDSGLPNDRFFAVRPEGSVSTLKIQRTERGDSAVYLCASSLDAVETGAVANVLTFGAGSRLTVL.

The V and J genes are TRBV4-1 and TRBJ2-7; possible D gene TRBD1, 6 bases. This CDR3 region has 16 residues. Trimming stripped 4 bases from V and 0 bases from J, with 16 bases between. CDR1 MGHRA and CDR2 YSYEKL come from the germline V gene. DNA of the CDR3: TGCGCCAGCAGCCCAGTACAGGGTCCCAGCTCCTACGAGCAGTACTTC. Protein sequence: CASSPVQGPSSYEQYF.

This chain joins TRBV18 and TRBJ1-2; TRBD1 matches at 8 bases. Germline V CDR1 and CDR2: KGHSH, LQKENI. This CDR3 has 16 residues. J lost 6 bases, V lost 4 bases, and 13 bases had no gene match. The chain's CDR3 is CASSQMAQTGEDGYTF. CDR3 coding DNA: TGTGCCAGCTCACAAATGGCCCAGACAGGGGAAGATGGCTACACCTTC.

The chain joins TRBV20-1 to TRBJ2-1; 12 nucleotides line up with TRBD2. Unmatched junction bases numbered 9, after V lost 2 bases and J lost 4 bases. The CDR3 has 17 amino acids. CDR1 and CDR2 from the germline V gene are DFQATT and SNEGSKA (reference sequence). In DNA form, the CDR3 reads TGCAGTGCTAGACCCACCGGGACTAGCGGGCTTTACAATGAGCAGTTCTTC. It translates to CSARPTGTSGLYNEQFF.

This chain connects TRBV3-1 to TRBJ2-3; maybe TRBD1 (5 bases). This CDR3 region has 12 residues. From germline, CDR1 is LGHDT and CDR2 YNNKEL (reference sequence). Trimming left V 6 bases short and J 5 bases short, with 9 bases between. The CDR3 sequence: CASRDQGDTQYF. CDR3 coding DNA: TGTGCCAGCAGAGACCAGGGAGATACGCAGTATTTT.

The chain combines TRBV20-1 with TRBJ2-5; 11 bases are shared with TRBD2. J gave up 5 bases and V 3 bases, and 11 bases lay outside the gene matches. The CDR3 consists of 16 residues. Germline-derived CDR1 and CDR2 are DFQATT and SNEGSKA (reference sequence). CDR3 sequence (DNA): TGCAGTGCTAGCCACCGACTAGCGGGGAGGCGGGAGACCCAGTACTTC. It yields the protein CSASHRLAGRRETQYF.

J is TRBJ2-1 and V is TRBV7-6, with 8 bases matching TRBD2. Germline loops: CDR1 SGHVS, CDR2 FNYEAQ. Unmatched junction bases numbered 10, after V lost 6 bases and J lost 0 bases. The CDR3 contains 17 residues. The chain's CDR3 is CASSLAGGQSSYNEQFF. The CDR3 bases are TGTGCCAGCAGTCTGGCGGGGGGTCAAAGCTCCTACAATGAGCAGTTCTTC.

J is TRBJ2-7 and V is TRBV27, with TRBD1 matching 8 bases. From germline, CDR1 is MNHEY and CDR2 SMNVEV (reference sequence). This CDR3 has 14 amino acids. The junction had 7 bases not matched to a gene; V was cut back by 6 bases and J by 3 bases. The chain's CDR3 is CASRSGTGRYEQYF. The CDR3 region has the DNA TGTGCCAGCAGATCCGGGACAGGACGCTACGAGCAGTACTTC.

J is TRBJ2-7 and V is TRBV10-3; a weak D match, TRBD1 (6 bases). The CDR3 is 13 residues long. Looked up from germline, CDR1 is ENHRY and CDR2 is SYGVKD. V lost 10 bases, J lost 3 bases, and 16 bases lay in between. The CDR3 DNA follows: TGTGCCAGCAGAGACCGGGACAACTACGAGCAGTACTTC. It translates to CASRDRDNYEQYF.

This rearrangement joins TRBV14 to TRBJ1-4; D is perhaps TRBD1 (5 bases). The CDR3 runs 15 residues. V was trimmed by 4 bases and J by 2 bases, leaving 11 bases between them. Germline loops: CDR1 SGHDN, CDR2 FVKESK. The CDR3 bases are TGTGCCAGCAGCCCGGGGGTGTGGACTAATGAAAAACTGTTTTTT. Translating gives CASSPGVWTNEKLFF.

The CDR3 spells CASPQDLRYEQYF. For the CDR3, the DNA is TGTGCCAGCCCTCAGGACCTCCGCTACGAGCAGTACTTC. The gene calls are TRBV27 and TRBJ2-7, with D unresolved. V was trimmed by 8 bases and J by 3 bases, leaving 14 bases between them. The CDR3 covers 13 residues. CDR1 and CDR2 (germline): MNHEY, SMNVEV (reference sequence).

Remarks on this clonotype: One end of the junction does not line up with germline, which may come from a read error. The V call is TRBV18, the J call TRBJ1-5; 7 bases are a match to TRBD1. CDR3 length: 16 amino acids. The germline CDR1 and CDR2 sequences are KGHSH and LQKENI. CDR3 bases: TGTGCCGGCTCCCCCAACAGGGGAAATAGCAATCAGCCCCAGCATTTT. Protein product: CAGSPNRGNSNQPQHF.

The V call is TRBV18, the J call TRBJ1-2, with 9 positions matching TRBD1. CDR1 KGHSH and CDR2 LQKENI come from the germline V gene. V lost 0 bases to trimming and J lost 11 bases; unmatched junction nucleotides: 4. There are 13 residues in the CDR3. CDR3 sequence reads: CASSPPAGQGYTF. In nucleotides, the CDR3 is TGTGCCAGCTCACCACCTGCGGGACAGGGTTACACCTTC. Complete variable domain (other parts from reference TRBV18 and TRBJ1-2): NAGVMQNPRHLVRRRGQEARLRCSPMKGHSHVYWYRQLPEEGLKFMVYLQKENIIDESGMPKERFSAEFPKEGPSILRIQQVVRGDSAAYFCASSPPAGQGYTFGSGTRLTVV.

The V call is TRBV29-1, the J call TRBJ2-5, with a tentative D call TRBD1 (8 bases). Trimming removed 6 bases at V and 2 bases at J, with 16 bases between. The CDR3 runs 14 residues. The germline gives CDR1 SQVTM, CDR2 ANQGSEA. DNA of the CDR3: TGCAGCGTGGGGAGGGGACAGGTACAAGAGACCCAGTACTTC. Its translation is CSVGRGQVQETQYF.

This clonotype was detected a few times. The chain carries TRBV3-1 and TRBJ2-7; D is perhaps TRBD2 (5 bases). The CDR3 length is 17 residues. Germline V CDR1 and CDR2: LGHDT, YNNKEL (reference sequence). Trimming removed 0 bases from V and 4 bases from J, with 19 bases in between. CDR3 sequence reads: CASSQDMEVGFPYEQYF. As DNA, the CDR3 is TGTGCCAGCAGCCAAGACATGGAGGTTGGGTTCCCATACGAGCAGTACTTC.

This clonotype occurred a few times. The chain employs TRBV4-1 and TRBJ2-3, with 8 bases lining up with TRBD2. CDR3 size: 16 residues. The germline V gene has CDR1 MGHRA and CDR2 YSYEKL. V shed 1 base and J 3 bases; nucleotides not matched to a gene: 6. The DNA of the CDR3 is TGCGCCAGCAGCCAAGTGAACGGGGGGGGAACAGATACGCAGTATTTT. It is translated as CASSQVNGGGTDTQYF.

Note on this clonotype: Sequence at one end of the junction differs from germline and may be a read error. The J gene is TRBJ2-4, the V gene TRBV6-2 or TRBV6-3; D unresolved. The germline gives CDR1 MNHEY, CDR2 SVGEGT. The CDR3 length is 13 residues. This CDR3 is CASRSTSPIVHYF. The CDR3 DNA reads TGTGCCAGCAGGTCAACTTCACCCATCGTTCATTACTTC.

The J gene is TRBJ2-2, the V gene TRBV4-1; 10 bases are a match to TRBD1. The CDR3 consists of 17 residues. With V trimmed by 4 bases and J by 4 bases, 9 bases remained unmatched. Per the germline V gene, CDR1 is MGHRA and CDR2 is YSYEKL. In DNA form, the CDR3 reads TGCGCCAGCAGCCCGTCTAAGGGACAGGGGACCACCGGGGAGCTGTTTTTT. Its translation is CASSPSKGQGTTGELFF.

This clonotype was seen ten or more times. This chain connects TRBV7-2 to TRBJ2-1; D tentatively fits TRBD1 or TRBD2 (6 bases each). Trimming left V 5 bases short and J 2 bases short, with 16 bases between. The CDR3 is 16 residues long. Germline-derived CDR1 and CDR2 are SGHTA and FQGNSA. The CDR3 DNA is TGTGCCAGCAGCCTCTTCGGCGGGACAACCTACAATGAGCAGTTCTTC. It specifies CASSLFGGTTYNEQFF. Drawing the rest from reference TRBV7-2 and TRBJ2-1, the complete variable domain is GAGVSQSPSNKVTEKGKDVELRCDPISGHTALYWYRQSLGQGLEFLIYFQGNSAPDKSGLPSDRFSAERTGGSVSTLTIQRTQQEDSAVYLCASSLFGGTTYNEQFFGPGTRLTVL.

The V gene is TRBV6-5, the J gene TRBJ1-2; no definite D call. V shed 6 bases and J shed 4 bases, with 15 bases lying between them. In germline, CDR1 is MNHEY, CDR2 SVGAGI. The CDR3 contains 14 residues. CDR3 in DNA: TGTGCCAGCAGAGACGTCGGCAGGATCTATGGCTACACCTTC. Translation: CASRDVGRIYGYTF.

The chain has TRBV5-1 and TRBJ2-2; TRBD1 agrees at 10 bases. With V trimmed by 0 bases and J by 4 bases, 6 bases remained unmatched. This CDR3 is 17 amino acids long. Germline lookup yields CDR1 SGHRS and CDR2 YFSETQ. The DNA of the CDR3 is TGCGCCAGCAGCTTGGCCATCGGACAGGGGGTCACCGGGGAGCTGTTTTTT. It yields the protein CASSLAIGQGVTGELFF.

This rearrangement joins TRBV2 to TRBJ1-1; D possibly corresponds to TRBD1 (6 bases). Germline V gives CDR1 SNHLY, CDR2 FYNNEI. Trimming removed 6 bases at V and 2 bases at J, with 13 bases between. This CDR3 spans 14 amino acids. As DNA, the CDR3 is TGTGCCAGCAGAATCACAGGGCGAAACACTGAAGCTTTCTTT. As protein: CASRITGRNTEAFF.

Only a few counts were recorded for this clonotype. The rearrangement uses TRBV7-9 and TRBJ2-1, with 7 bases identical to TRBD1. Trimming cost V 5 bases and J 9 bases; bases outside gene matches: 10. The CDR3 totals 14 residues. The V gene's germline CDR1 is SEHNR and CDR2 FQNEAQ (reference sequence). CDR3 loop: CASSNRGHPVEQFF. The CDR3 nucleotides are TGTGCCAGCAGCAACAGGGGCCACCCTGTTGAGCAGTTCTTC. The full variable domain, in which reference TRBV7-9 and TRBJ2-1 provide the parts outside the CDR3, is DTGVSQNPRHKITKRGQNVTFRCDPISEHNRLYWYRQTLGQGPEFLTYFQNEAQLEKSRLLSDRFSAERPKGSFSTLEIQRTEQGDSAMYLCASSNRGHPVEQFFGPGTRLTVL.

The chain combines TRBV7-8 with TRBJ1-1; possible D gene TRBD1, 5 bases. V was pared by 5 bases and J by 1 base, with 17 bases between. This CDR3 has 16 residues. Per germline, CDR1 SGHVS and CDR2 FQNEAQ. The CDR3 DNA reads TGTGCCAGCAGCACCGGACTCATCGGGGGGAACACTGAAGCTTTCTTT. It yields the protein CASSTGLIGGNTEAFF.

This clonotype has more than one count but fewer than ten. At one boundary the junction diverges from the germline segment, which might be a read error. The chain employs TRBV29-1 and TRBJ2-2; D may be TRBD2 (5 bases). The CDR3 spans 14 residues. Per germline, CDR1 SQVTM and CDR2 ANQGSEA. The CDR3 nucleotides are TGCAGCGTCGAAGCGGACTGGGACACCGGGGAGCTGTTTTTT. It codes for CSVEADWDTGELFF.

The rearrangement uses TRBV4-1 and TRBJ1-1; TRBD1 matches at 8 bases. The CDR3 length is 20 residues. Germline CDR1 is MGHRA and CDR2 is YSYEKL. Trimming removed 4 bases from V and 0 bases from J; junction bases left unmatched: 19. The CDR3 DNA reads TGCGCCAGCAGCCCCACTCAGAGAGGGACAGGCGGAACCATGAACACTGAAGCTTTCTTT. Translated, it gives CASSPTQRGTGGTMNTEAFF.

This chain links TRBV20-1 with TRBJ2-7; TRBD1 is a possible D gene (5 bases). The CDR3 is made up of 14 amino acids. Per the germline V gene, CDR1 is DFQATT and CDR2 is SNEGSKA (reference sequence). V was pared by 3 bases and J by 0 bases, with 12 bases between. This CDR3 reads CSARSPDNSYEQYF. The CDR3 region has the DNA TGCAGTGCTAGGAGTCCGGACAACTCCTACGAGCAGTACTTC.

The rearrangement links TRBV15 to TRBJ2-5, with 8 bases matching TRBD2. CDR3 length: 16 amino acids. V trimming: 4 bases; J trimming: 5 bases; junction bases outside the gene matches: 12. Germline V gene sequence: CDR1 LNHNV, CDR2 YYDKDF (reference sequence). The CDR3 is CATSTGAGLDPETQYF. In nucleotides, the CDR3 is TGTGCCACCAGCACCGGGGCGGGACTAGATCCTGAGACCCAGTACTTC.

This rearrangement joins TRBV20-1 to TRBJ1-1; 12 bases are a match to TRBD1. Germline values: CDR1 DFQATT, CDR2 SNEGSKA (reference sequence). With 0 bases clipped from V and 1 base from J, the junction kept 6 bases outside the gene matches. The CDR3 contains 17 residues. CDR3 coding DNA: TGCAGTGCTAGAGATGGGGACAGGGGGCTGTCGAACACTGAAGCTTTCTTT. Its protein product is CSARDGDRGLSNTEAFF.

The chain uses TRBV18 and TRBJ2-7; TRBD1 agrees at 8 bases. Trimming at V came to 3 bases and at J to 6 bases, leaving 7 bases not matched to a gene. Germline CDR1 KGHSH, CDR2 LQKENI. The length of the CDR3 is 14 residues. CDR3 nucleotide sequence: TGTGCCAGCTCACCGTCAGGACAGGGTTCCGAGCAGTACTTC. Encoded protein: CASSPSGQGSEQYF. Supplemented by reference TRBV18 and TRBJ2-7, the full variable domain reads NAGVMQNPRHLVRRRGQEARLRCSPMKGHSHVYWYRQLPEEGLKFMVYLQKENIIDESGMPKERFSAEFPKEGPSILRIQQVVRGDSAAYFCASSPSGQGSEQYFGPGTRLTVT.